This entry lists 16 T cell receptor beta chains sequenced from one sample in a study of blood T cells in healthy people across ages. Through a sample-barcoded 5' primer and a J-beta primer mix, a second PCR was run for roughly 6 to 11 cycles. MiXCR, run by TCRdb on the 5' RACE reads, gives a single entry per CDR3 protein. The data show over 950,000 distinct CDR3 sequences, around 54% seen once. Material for sequencing was blood. The receptors were sampled from a woman aged 60-75 years in good health.

V is TRBV6-1 and J is TRBJ2-1, with TRBD2 identical over 11 bases. Germline-derived CDR1 and CDR2 are MNHNS and SASEGT. The V gene end was trimmed by 6 bases and the J gene end by 0 bases; junction bases not matched to a gene: 10. The CDR3 has 18 amino acids. The CDR3 loop is CASRRTSGYPSSYNEQFF. As DNA, the CDR3 is TGTGCCAGCAGAAGGACTAGCGGGTACCCCAGCTCCTACAATGAGCAGTTCTTC.

This clonotype was observed once. V is TRBV11-2 and J is TRBJ2-2; D is unclear. Germline CDR1 and CDR2: SGHAT and FQNNGV. The V and J ends lost 0 bases and 5 bases respectively, with 4 bases between them. This CDR3 contains 13 residues. CDR3 nucleotides: TGTGCCAGCAGCTTAGATCCTACCGGGGAGCTGTTTTTT. This encodes CASSLDPTGELFF. Variable domain in full (rest from reference TRBV11-2 and TRBJ2-2): EAGVAQSPRYKIIEKRQSVAFWCNPISGHATLYWYQQILGQGPKLLIQFQNNGVVDDSQLPKDRFSAERLKGVDSTLKIQPAKLEDSAVYLCASSLDPTGELFFGEGSRLTVL.

This clonotype was recorded a few times. The CDR3, as DNA: TGCAGTGCTAGAGATACCGCTAGCGGGCACTACAATGAGCAGTTCTTC. Amino acid sequence: CSARDTASGHYNEQFF. The chain carries TRBV20-1 and TRBJ2-1, with 8 positions matching TRBD2. The trim removed 0 bases at V and 3 bases at J, leaving 7 bases unmatched. CDR1 is DFQATT and CDR2 is SNEGSKA in the germline V gene (reference sequence). The CDR3 is made up of 16 amino acids.

The gene calls are TRBV7-2 and TRBJ2-5, with 7 bases that match TRBD1. This CDR3 spans 15 amino acids. Germline V lookup: CDR1 SGHTA, CDR2 FQGNSA. V was pared by 5 bases and J by 1 base, with 7 bases of the junction left unmatched. The CDR3 bases are TGTGCCAGCAGCGCTGGGGGACAGACCCAAGAGACCCAGTACTTC. Translation: CASSAGGQTQETQYF.

In its sample, this clonotype was seen many times. The gene calls are TRBV4-2 and TRBJ2-1; D remains unclear. Germline V lookup: CDR1 LGHNA, CDR2 YNFKEQ. The CDR3 covers 11 residues. Trimming left V 3 bases short and J 8 bases short, with 5 bases between. The CDR3 DNA follows: TGTGCCAGCAGCCAGGGATATGAGCAGTTCTTC. Encoded protein: CASSQGYEQFF.

The gene calls are TRBV29-1 and TRBJ1-1; D is uncertain. Trimming stripped 1 base from V and 7 bases from J, with 10 bases between. The length of the CDR3 is 12 residues. Germline V lookup: CDR1 SQVTM, CDR2 ANQGSEA. CDR3 protein: CSVEASVGEAFF. The CDR3 DNA sequence: TGCAGCGTTGAAGCTTCAGTGGGTGAAGCTTTCTTT.

This clonotype came up a few times. The gene calls are TRBV29-1 and TRBJ1-2; D ambiguous. Per germline, CDR1 SQVTM and CDR2 ANQGSEA. This CDR3 spans 14 amino acids. Trimming removed 4 bases from V and 4 bases from J, with 16 bases in between. The CDR3 DNA follows: TGCAGCGTTGGGATTATGGGATTGATCTATGGCTACACCTTC. Residues: CSVGIMGLIYGYTF.

V usage is TRBV7-8 and J usage is TRBJ2-4; D not certain. Deletions cut 3 bases from V and 5 bases from J, with 5 bases between. The CDR3 has 12 residues. Germline V gives CDR1 SGHVS, CDR2 FQNEAQ. The CDR3 loop is CASSFEENIQYF. The CDR3 bases are TGTGCCAGCAGCTTCGAGGAAAACATTCAGTACTTC.

This clonotype was observed a few times. A read error may account for a junction end that differs from germline. The chain employs TRBV5-1 and TRBJ2-3, with 11 bases aligning to TRBD1. The germline V gene has CDR1 SGHRS and CDR2 YFSETQ. This CDR3 comprises 15 residues. The CDR3 spells CASSSGTGGTDTQYF. The CDR3 bases are TGTGCCAGCAGCTCGGGGACAGGGGGAACAGATACGCAGTATTTT.

This clonotype was recorded many times. The rearrangement links TRBV9 to TRBJ2-3; D uncertain. Between the trimmed V and J ends, which lost 4 bases and 1 base, there was a span of 4 bases. This CDR3 comprises 12 residues. The germline V gene has CDR1 SGDLS and CDR2 YYNGEE. As DNA, the CDR3 is TGTGCCAGCAGCACTCGCACAGATACGCAGTATTTT. Protein sequence: CASSTRTDTQYF.

The V gene is TRBV20-1, the J gene TRBJ2-1, with a possible D match to TRBD1 (6 bases). V lost 5 bases to trimming and J lost 8 bases, with 13 bases between them. Per germline, CDR1 DFQATT and CDR2 SNEGSKA (reference sequence). The CDR3 sequence is 12 residues long. Here the CDR3 DNA reads TGCAGTGCTGAAGGACAGTACCATGAGCAGTTCTTC. Its translation is CSAEGQYHEQFF.

The CDR3: CSASGTNSYNEQYF. CDR3 bases: TGCAGTGCTAGTGGGACTAACTCCTACAATGAGCAGTACTTC. The chain uses TRBV20-1 and TRBJ2-1, with TRBD2 identical over 7 bases. The J call may be wrong; the DNA end is better matched by TRBJ2-7. The germline gives CDR1 DFQATT, CDR2 SNEGSKA (reference sequence). This CDR3 contains 14 residues.

The CDR3 spells CASSLEASDYNEQFF. CDR3 DNA sequence: TGCGCCAGCAGCTTGGAGGCTAGCGACTACAATGAGCAGTTCTTC. The chain employs TRBV5-1 and TRBJ2-1, with a weak D call TRBD2 (6 bases). Trimming took off 0 bases at V and 3 bases at J, with 10 bases between the two ends. CDR1 is SGHRS, CDR2 YFSETQ, per germline. The CDR3 runs to 15 residues.

This sequence joins TRBV27 and TRBJ1-2; the match to TRBD1 covers 9 bases. The CDR3 is made up of 16 amino acids. The V segment lost 4 bases and the J segment 5 bases; nucleotides outside the gene matches: 11. The germline V gene encodes CDR1 MNHEY and CDR2 SMNVEV (reference sequence). The CDR3 bases are TGTGCCAGCAGTTCTCACAGGGGGCAAAAAGGGTATGGCTACACCTTC. Translation: CASSSHRGQKGYGYTF.

This rearrangement joins TRBV4-3 to TRBJ1-5; the D gene is possibly TRBD1 (5 bases). V lost 0 bases, J lost 5 bases, and 14 bases lay in between. This CDR3 has 16 amino acids. Germline V gives CDR1 LGHNA, CDR2 YSLEER. DNA of the CDR3: TGCGCCAGCAGCCAAGAAGTGCGGGGGAGGTATCAGCCCCAGCATTTT. Translated, it gives CASSQEVRGRYQPQHF.

In its sample, this clonotype was seen many times. V and J are TRBV9 and TRBJ2-3; TRBD2 agrees at 11 bases. V dropped 0 bases and J dropped 2; count of bases not matched to a gene: 2. There are 16 residues in the CDR3. Germline lookup yields CDR1 SGDLS and CDR2 YYNGEE. Written as DNA, the CDR3 is TGTGCCAGCAGCGTAGTGGGACTAGCGGCCACAGATACGCAGTATTTT. It specifies CASSVVGLAATDTQYF.